Described below is a single T cell receptor beta chain sequence and its context. The data stem from a study of T-cell memory formation after mild COVID-19. TCRdb re-analysed the 5' RACE reads in MiXCR, keeping a single row per CDR3 protein. Of approximately 300,000 distinct CDR3 sequences listed, less than 9.5% are singletons. CDR3 size: 13 residues. The germline CDR1 and CDR2 sequences are SGHTA and FQGTGA. After removal of 5 bases from V and 8 bases from J, the junction contained 7 bases not matched to a gene. The chain couples TRBV7-3 to TRBJ1-1; TRBD1 matches at 8 bases. Sequencing was done on a sample of PBMCs or a T cell subset sorted from them (not recorded which). The source of this sequence is a man between 18 and 35 years old who had mild COVID-19 (a few samples of this study predate the infection). Cell type and time point are not known. The CDR3 loop reads CASSPQTGVEAFF. CDR3 bases: TGTGCCAGCAGCCCCCAGACAGGGGTAGAAGCTTTCTTT.